This T cell receptor (beta chain) was identified in a study of cytomegalovirus exposure and HLA in healthy donors. V lost 0 bases to trimming and J lost 6 bases; unmatched junction nucleotides: 4. Germline V gives CDR1 SGHNT, CDR2 YYREEE (reference sequence). This CDR3 contains 16 residues. With 60 Vbeta and 13 Jbeta primers, the PCR was carried out. TCRdb's copy holds only in-frame clones and misses some; the assay was immunoSEQ multiplex PCR. The repertoire consists of over 130,000 clones, with around 74% occurring once and the leading ten covering roughly 6.3%. V gene TRBV5-4 combines with J gene TRBJ2-4, with 12 bases matching TRBD2. The sequencing input was PBMCs. This receptor was obtained from a man in his fifties in good health and CMV-seropositive. The CDR3 reads CASSLGLAGGGNIQYF. The CDR3 DNA is TGTGCCAGCAGCTTGGGGCTAGCGGGAGGGGGAAACATTCAGTACTTC.